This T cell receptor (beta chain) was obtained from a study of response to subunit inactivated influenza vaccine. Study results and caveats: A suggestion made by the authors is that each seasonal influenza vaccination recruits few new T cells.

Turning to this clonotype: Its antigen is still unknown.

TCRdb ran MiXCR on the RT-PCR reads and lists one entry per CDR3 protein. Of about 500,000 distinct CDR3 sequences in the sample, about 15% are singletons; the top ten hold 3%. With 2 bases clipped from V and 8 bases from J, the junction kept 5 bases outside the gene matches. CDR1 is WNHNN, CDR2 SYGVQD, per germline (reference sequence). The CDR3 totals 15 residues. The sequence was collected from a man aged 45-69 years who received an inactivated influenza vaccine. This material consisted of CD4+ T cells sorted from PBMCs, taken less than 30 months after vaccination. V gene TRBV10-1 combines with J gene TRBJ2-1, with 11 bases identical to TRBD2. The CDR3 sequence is CASSELAGGVDEQFF. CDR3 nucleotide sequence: TGCGCCAGCAGTGAGCTAGCGGGGGGAGTCGATGAGCAGTTCTTC.